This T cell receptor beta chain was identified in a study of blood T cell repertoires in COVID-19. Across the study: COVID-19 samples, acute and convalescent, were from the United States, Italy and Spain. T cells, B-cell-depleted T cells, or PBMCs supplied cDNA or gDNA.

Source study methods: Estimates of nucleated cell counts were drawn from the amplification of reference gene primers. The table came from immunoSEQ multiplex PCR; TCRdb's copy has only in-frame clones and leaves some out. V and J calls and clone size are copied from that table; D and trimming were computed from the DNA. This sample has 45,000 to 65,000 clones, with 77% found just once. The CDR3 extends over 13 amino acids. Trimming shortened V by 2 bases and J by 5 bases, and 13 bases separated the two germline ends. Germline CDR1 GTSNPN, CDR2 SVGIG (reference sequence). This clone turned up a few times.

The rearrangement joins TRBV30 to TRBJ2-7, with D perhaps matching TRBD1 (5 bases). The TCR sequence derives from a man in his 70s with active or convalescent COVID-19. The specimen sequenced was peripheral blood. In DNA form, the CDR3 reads TGTGCCTGGAGTCTCAGGGTTATCAACGAGCAGTACTTC. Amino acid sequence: CAWSLRVINEQYF.